This entry features one TCR beta chain sequence. Its antigen is undetermined. The data were obtained in a study of OX40 agonist ivuxolimab in advanced cancers. Study results and caveats: On average, CD8+ T cells showed a greater number of expanded clones than CD4+.

Trimming took 2 bases from V and 7 from J, leaving 4 bases between them. Per the germline V gene, CDR1 is SGHTS and CDR2 is YDEGEE. The CDR3 has 12 amino acids. Profiled with immunoSEQ multiplex PCR; TCRdb holds only in-frame clones, not every one. The profile shows more than 75,000 clones, around nine tenths of them singletons. The rearrangement uses TRBV5-8 and TRBJ1-6, with unresolved D. The origin of this receptor is an adult with an advanced solid tumor such as melanoma, head and neck, liver or kidney cancer. Sequencing used CD4+ or CD8+ T cells sorted from blood, obtained in a trial of the OX40 agonist ivuxolimab. The CDR3 protein is CASSLRNSPLHF. The CDR3 region has the DNA TGTGCCAGCAGCTTAAGGAATTCACCCCTCCACTTT.